This TCR beta chain is from a study of blood T cells in healthy people across ages. Study information: Template switching recovered approximately one barcoded beta molecule for every two T cells. Broader study findings: The recorded TCR beta diversity per million T cells decreased in a roughly linear manner with age.

Together with a sample-barcoded 5' primer, a J-beta primer mix was included in a second PCR lasting about 7 to 11 cycles. The authors tagged each cDNA molecule using a template-switch adaptor with 12 random nucleotides. Using its own MiXCR run on the 5' RACE reads, TCRdb lists one record per CDR3 protein. Among about 770,000 distinct CDR3 sequences listed, approximately 48% were seen once. The CDR3 contains 14 residues. Germline assignment: CDR1 KGHSH and CDR2 LQKENI. V shed 4 bases and J 3 bases; nucleotides not matched to a gene: 3. The authors extracted at least 5 micrograms of total RNA per sample. Regarding this clonotype: Its antigen is not known.

This clonotype originated in a man aged 55-75 years in good health. This sequence joins TRBV18 and TRBJ1-2; 9 bases map to TRBD1. Sample: blood. The CDR3 sequence is CASSQWTGDYGYTF. The CDR3 bases are TGTGCCAGCTCACAATGGACAGGGGACTATGGCTACACCTTC.